The T cell receptor beta chain under discussion was sequenced for a study of post-analysis software for immune sequencing data. Study observations and caveats: The normalized Chao1 diversity of multiple sclerosis patients was significantly lower than that of controls. Batch-matched samples strongly co-clustered by F measure. Controls showed lower frequencies than patients for 5 or 6 TRBV segments, and TRBV5-6, TRBV5-1 and TRBV20-1 were among these.

Germline CDR1 reads PRHDT; CDR2 reads FYEKMQ (reference sequence). V lost 4 bases and J lost 3, with 10 bases in between. The CDR3 length is 13 residues. Details on this clonotype: Its antigen is still unknown.

cDNA libraries of TCR beta carried unique molecular identifiers. Input populations of 1 to 10 million T cells gave rise to roughly 0.5 million cDNA molecules. TCRdb processed the PCR reads anew with MiXCR; each CDR3 protein has one entry. The sample lists roughly 430,000 distinct CDR3 sequences; about 39% were seen once. This chain joins TRBV13 and TRBJ2-7; tentative D call: TRBD1 (5 bases). Sequencing was carried out using blood. The sequence was collected from a girl aged 2-9 years with multiple sclerosis. The CDR3, as DNA: TGTGCCAGCAGCTCAGAGACAGACTACGAGCAGTACTTC. This translates into CASSSETDYEQYF.